A selection of T cell receptor beta chains follows, all from one sample in a study of T-cell memory formation after mild COVID-19. TCRdb re-called the 5' RACE reads with MiXCR, one entry per CDR3 protein. Of around 340,000 distinct CDR3 sequences in the sample, roughly 13% were seen once. The sequencing input was PBMCs or a T cell subset sorted from them (not recorded which). Receptors were obtained from a young man who had mild COVID-19 (a few samples of this study predate the infection). Cell type and time point are not known. The CDR3 runs from the conserved cysteine through the conserved F or W. The D gene is left open where the match is weak. Only part of the rows carry a size: once, few, many, or a class if the clone is expanded.

abundance | d_gene | len | j_gene | v_gene | CDR3aa | CDR3nt
once | - | 16 | TRBJ2-1 | TRBV27 | CASSSRWASLLGEQFF | TGTGCCAGCAGTTCACGGTGGGCTAGCTTGTTAGGTGAGCAGTTCTTC
few | - | 16 | TRBJ2-7 | TRBV12-3/TRBV12-4 | CASSLSSTLSSYEQYF | TGTGCCAGCAGTTTAAGTTCTACACTCAGCTCCTACGAGCAGTACTTC
- | - | 13 | TRBJ2-7 | TRBV19 | CASSIGGGGEQYF | TGTGCCAGTAGTATAGGGGGCGGCGGCGAGCAGTACTTC
- | - | 14 | TRBJ2-3 | TRBV6-2/TRBV6-3 | CASSYSSATDTQYF | TGTGCCAGCAGTTACTCGTCGGCTACAGATACGCAGTATTTT
few | TRBD1 | 12 | TRBJ1-1 | TRBV7-3 | CASSARTGEAFF | TGTGCCAGCAGCGCCCGGACAGGAGAAGCTTTCTTT
- | TRBD1 | 16 | TRBJ2-7 | TRBV20-1 | CSANSAGQVYGDEQCF | TGCAGTGCTAACTCGGCGGGACAGGTCTATGGAGACGAGCAGTGCTTC
- | - | 15 | TRBJ2-7 | TRBV10-3 | CAINERQGSSYEQYF | TGTGCCATCAATGAGAGGCAGGGGAGCTCCTACGAGCAGTACTTC
few | TRBD1 | 14 | TRBJ1-1 | TRBV13 | CASSYPTGGGEAFF | TGTGCCAGCAGCTACCCGACAGGGGGCGGGGAGGCTTTCTTT
many | - | 14 | TRBJ2-3 | TRBV27 | CASSLGGDIDTQYF | TGTGCCAGCAGCCTCGGTGGGGACATAGATACGCAGTATTTT
many | TRBD2 | 17 | TRBJ2-3 | TRBV5-1 | CASSRRTSGGDTDTQYF | TGCGCCAGCAGCCGGCGGACTAGCGGGGGGGATACAGATACGCAGTATTTT
few | - | 13 | TRBJ1-2 | TRBV7-9 | CASSRPAPRGYTF | TGTGCCAGCAGTCGACCGGCACCGCGCGGCTACACCTTC
few | TRBD2 | 16 | TRBJ2-1 | TRBV12-3/TRBV12-4 | CASSGVSGGAGNEQFF | TGTGCCAGCAGTGGCGTAAGCGGGGGGGCCGGAAATGAGCAGTTCTTC
few | - | 15 | TRBJ2-7 | TRBV25-1 | CASSRGQGLNYEQYF | TGTGCCAGCAGTCGAGGTCAGGGATTAAACTACGAGCAGTACTTC
many | - | 15 | TRBJ2-1 | TRBV7-2 | CASSPHGGQIGEQFF | TGTGCCAGCAGCCCACATGGTGGGCAGATCGGTGAGCAGTTCTTC
- | TRBD2 | 16 | TRBJ2-4 | TRBV7-9 | CASSPGLAVAKNIQYF | TGTGCCAGCAGCCCCGGACTAGCGGTAGCCAAAAACATTCAGTACTTC
- | TRBD2 | 14 | TRBJ2-3 | TRBV12-3/TRBV12-4 | CATLTSGPTDTQYF | TGTGCCACCTTAACTAGCGGCCCTACGGATACGCAGTATTTT
many | - | 15 | TRBJ2-3 | TRBV12-3/TRBV12-4 | CASSPYLKRTDTQYF | TGTGCCAGCAGTCCATACTTAAAGCGCACAGATACGCAGTATTTT
- | - | 16 | TRBJ2-3 | TRBV4-1 | CASSQEVGFDTDTQYF | TGCGCCAGCAGCCAAGAAGTAGGGTTCGACACAGATACGCAGTATTTT
- | - | 15 | TRBJ2-5 | TRBV9 | CASSVEWADQETQYF | TGTGCCAGCAGCGTAGAATGGGCAGATCAAGAGACCCAGTACTTC
- | TRBD2 | 15 | TRBJ2-7 | TRBV20-1 | CSARDPTSGAYEQYF | TGCAGTGCTAGAGATCCCACCAGCGGGGCATACGAGCAGTACTTC
- | - | 14 | TRBJ1-5 | TRBV2 | CASSEPSGRQPQHF | TGTGCCAGCAGTGAACCATCAGGGAGGCAGCCCCAGCATTTT
- | - | 12 | TRBJ2-3 | TRBV20-1 | CSVTGGTDTQYF | TGCAGTGTGACGGGGGGCACAGATACGCAGTATTTT
few | - | 13 | TRBJ1-1 | TRBV6-2/TRBV6-3 | CHPHPPGRDKAFF | TGCCACCCGCACCCTCCGGGGCGGGATAAAGCTTTCTTT
- | - | 13 | TRBJ2-5 | TRBV24-1 | CATSGIAFETQYF | TGTGCCACCAGTGGGATCGCCTTCGAGACCCAGTACTTC
- | - | 16 | TRBJ2-5 | TRBV7-7 | CASSWGMVGSQETQYF | TGTGCCAGCAGCTGGGGGATGGTGGGCTCCCAAGAGACCCAGTACTTC
many | TRBD1 | 15 | TRBJ2-7 | TRBV19 | CASSLDRGQTYEQYF | TGTGCCAGTAGTCTAGACAGGGGGCAGACCTACGAGCAGTACTTC
many | TRBD1 | 15 | TRBJ2-7 | TRBV11-2 | CASSLVRDRHLKQYF | TGTGCCAGCAGCTTAGTCCGGGACAGACATCTAAAGCAGTACTTC
few | TRBD1 | 16 | TRBJ1-1 | TRBV7-2 | CASSLARGTGNTEAFF | TGTGCCAGCAGCTTAGCGAGGGGGACAGGTAACACTGAAGCTTTCTTT
- | - | 15 | TRBJ1-1 | TRBV7-2 | CASSSSGLGQTEAFF | TGTGCCAGCAGCTCCAGTGGTTTAGGGCAAACTGAAGCTTTCTTT
few | TRBD1 | 15 | TRBJ2-5 | TRBV5-1 | CASSLGQGLGETQYF | TGCGCCAGCAGCCTGGGACAGGGGTTGGGAGAGACCCAGTACTTC
- | TRBD1 | 15 | TRBJ2-1 | TRBV5-1 | CASSILGQSYNEQFF | TGCGCCAGCAGCATCTTGGGACAGAGCTACAATGAGCAGTTCTTC
few | TRBD2 | 15 | TRBJ2-3 | TRBV12-3/TRBV12-4 | CASSLGLELTDTQYF | TGTGCCAGCAGTCTCGGACTAGAACTCACAGATACGCAGTATTTT
few | - | 16 | TRBJ2-2 | TRBV29-1 | CSVEGPGLSRAGELFF | TGCAGCGTTGAAGGGCCGGGCCTATCTCGGGCCGGGGAGCTGTTTTTT
- | - | 14 | TRBJ2-3 | TRBV5-1 | CASSIRDLGDTQYF | TGCGCCAGCAGCATTCGGGACCTAGGGGATACGCAGTATTTT
- | - | 17 | TRBJ2-5 | TRBV12-3/TRBV12-4 | CASRFLLGRDGRETQYF | TGTGCCAGCAGGTTTCTTCTCGGACGGGATGGGCGAGAGACCCAGTACTTC
few | - | 13 | TRBJ1-2 | TRBV5-1 | CASSFEGFDGYTF | TGCGCCAGCAGCTTTGAGGGATTCGATGGCTACACCTTC
- | TRBD2 | 18 | TRBJ2-3 | TRBV6-2/TRBV6-3 | CASSPKGLAGPWGETQYF | TGTGCCAGCAGTCCAAAAGGACTAGCGGGGCCGTGGGGTGAAACGCAGTATTTT
few | - | 15 | TRBJ2-1 | TRBV4-2 | CASSIRDIEYNEQFF | TGTGCCAGCAGCATCCGGGACATAGAGTACAATGAGCAGTTCTTC
- | - | 14 | TRBJ2-4 | TRBV5-4 | CASSLAYTKNIQYF | TGTGCCAGCAGCTTGGCCTACACCAAAAACATTCAGTACTTC
- | TRBD2 | 18 | TRBJ2-1 | TRBV20-1 | CSARVSTSGGPSYNEQFF | TGCAGTGCTAGAGTCTCGACTAGCGGGGGGCCCTCCTACAATGAGCAGTTCTTC
few | - | 12 | TRBJ1-1 | TRBV6-6 | CASSYVQAEAFF | TGTGCCAGCAGTTACGTTCAGGCTGAAGCTTTCTTT